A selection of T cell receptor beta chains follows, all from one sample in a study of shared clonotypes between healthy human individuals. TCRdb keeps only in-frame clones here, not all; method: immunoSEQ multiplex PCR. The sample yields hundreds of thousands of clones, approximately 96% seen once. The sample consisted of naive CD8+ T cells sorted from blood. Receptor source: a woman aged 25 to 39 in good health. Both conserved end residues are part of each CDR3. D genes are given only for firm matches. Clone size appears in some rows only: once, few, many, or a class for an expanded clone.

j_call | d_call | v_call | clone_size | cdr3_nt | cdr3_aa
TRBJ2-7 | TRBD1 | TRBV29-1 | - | TGCAGCGTGGGACAGGGCCCCACCTACGAGCAGTACTTC | CSVGQGPTYEQYF
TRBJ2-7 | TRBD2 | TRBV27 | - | TGTGCCAGCAGTTCCCCCACTAGCGGGAGAATACACGAGCAGTACTTC | CASSSPTSGRIHEQYF
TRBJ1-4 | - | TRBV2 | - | TGTGCCAGCAGTGAAGCGCTGTCACCCCGGAATGAAAAACTGTTTTTT | CASSEALSPRNEKLFF
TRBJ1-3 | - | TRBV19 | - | TGTGCCAGTAGTGAAGGTCCTCACTCTGGAAACACCATATATTTT | CASSEGPHSGNTIYF
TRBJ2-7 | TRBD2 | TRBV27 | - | TGTGCCAGCAGTTTTAGCGGGAGGGATTACGAGCAGTACTTC | CASSFSGRDYEQYF
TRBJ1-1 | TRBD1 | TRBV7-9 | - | TGTGCCAGCAGCTACCCCGACAGGGGATCCACTGAAGCTTTCTTT | CASSYPDRGSTEAFF
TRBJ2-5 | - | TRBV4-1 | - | TGCGCCAGCAGCCCCCGCCTGGGGGAGACCCAGTACTTC | CASSPRLGETQYF
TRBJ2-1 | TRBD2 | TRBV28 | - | TGTGCCAGCAGTTTCCAGGCTAGCGGGGATTACAATGAGCAGTTCTTC | CASSFQASGDYNEQFF
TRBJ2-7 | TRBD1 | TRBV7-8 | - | TGTGCCAGCAGCTCGCACGAGACAGGGGGAACCTACGAGCAGTACTTC | CASSSHETGGTYEQYF
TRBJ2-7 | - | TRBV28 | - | TGTGCCAGCAGTTTGGGTACAGGATGGGACGAGCAGTACTTC | CASSLGTGWDEQYF
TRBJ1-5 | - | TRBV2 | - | TGTGCCAGCAGCTCCGCCGGGGTCAATCAGCCCCAGCATTTT | CASSSAGVNQPQHF
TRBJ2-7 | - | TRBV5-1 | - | TGCGCCAGCAGCTCCCTGGCCAGCCAGGAGGTCTTCTACGAGCAGTACTTC | CASSSLASQEVFYEQYF
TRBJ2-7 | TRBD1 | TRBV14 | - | TGTGCCAGCAGCCAAGGGACAGGGAGGCACGAGCAGTACTTC | CASSQGTGRHEQYF
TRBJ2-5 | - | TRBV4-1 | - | TGCGCCAGCAGCCCGGAAAGGAGGGCGAAGGAGACCCAGTACTTC | CASSPERRAKETQYF
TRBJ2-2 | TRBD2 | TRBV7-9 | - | TGTGCCAGCAGCAGACTAGCGGGAGGGCCGGGGACCGGGGAGCTGTTTTTT | CASSRLAGGPGTGELFF
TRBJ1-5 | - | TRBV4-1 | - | TGCGCCAGCAGCCAAGGGGTAGGCGCAAGGCCCCAGCATTTT | CASSQGVGARPQHF
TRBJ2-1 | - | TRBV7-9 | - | TGTGCCAGCAGCTCCCGGGGCCCAAAGGACAATGAGCAGTTCTTC | CASSSRGPKDNEQFF
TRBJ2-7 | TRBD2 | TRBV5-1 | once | TGCGCCAGCAGCCCGGGACTAGCGGGTGTCCGGCGCTACGAGCAGTACTTC | CASSPGLAGVRRYEQYF
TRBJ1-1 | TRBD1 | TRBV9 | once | TGTGCCAGCAGCGCCGGACAGGGCCCAACCGGTGGAGCTTTCTTT | CASSAGQGPTGGAFF
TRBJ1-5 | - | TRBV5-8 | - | TGTGCCAGCAGCTACGCCCCCGGAGGGCAGCCCCAGCATTTT | CASSYAPGGQPQHF
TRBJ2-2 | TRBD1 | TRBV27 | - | TGTGCCAGCAGTTCGAGAGACGCGACAGGGGGTTACACCGGGGAGCTGTTTTTT | CASSSRDATGGYTGELFF
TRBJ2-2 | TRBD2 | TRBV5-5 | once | TGTGCCAGCAGCTTGGGACCTCTAGCGGGAGGAAACACCGGGGAGCTGTTTTTT | CASSLGPLAGGNTGELFF
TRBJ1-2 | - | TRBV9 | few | TGTGCCAGCAGCGTAGAAGGCAGGGATATTGATGGCTACACCTTC | CASSVEGRDIDGYTF
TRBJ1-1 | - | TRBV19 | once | TGTGCCAGTAGTATCTCGGCCGGTGTTTTCACTGAAGCTTTCTTT | CASSISAGVFTEAFF
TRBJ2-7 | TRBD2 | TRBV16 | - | TGTGCCAGCAGCCTTACTAGCGCGACTTACGAGCAGTACTTC | CASSLTSATYEQYF
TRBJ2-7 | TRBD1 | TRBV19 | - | TGTGCCAGTAGTAACAGGGGTTCCTACGAGCAGTACTTC | CASSNRGSYEQYF
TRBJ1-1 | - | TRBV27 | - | TGTGCCAGCAGTTCCCATGTAGGGAAGGGGAACACTGAAGCTTTCTTT | CASSSHVGKGNTEAFF
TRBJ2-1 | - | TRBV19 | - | TGTGCCAGTAGTGTCGGGACATTTTACAATGAGCAGTTCTTC | CASSVGTFYNEQFF
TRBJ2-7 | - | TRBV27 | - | TGTGCCAGCAGTCCCGGGACTCTCTACGAGCAGTACTTC | CASSPGTLYEQYF
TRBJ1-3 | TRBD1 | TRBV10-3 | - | TGTGCCACAGGGGGCGACCAGGACACCATATATTTT | CATGGDQDTIYF
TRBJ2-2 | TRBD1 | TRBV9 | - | TGTGCCAGCAGCGTACGTGGAGGTGTGGACAGGGGGCCCGGGGAGCTGTTTTTT | CASSVRGGVDRGPGELFF
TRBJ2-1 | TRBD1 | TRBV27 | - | TGTGCCAGCAGTTTTACAGGGGATTACGAGCAGTTCTTC | CASSFTGDYEQFF
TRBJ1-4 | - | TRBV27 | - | TGTGCCAGCAGTTTCGCAACTAATGAAAAACTGTTTTTT | CASSFATNEKLFF
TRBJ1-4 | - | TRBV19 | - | TGTGCCAGTAGTATGCTGGACGGTACTGAAAAACTGTTTTTT | CASSMLDGTEKLFF
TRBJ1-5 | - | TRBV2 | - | TGTGCCAGCAGTGTAGGTGTGACAGATAATCAGCCCCAGCATTTT | CASSVGVTDNQPQHF
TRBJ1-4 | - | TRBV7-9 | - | TGTGCCAGCAGCTTAGGGGCAGGGCCTCGTGAAAAACTGTTTTTT | CASSLGAGPREKLFF
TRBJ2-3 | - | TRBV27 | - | TGTGCCAGCAGTCCGCCCTCGGCAGATACGCAGTATTTT | CASSPPSADTQYF
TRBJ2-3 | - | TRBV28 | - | TGTGCCAGCAGCCCCTTTCTACAATTAAGCACAGATACGCAGTATTTT | CASSPFLQLSTDTQYF
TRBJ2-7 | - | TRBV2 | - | TGTGCCAGCACCTCAGGAGGCGAGCAGTACTTC | CASTSGGEQYF
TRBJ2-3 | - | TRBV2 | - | TGTGCCAGCAGTGAAATTGGGACCGGGGTCGCAGATACGCAGTATTTT | CASSEIGTGVADTQYF
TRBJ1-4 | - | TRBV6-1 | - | TGTGCCAGCAGTGAAAACAAAGGCAGGGGTCGCCAGGGACTGTTTTTT | CASSENKGRGRQGLFF
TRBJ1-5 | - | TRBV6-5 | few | TGTGCCAGCAGTGTCGACCCCGATGGGCCCCAGCATTTT | CASSVDPDGPQHF
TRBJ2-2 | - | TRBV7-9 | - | TGTGCCAGCAGTTCATCGAACACCGGGGAGCTGTTTTTT | CASSSSNTGELFF
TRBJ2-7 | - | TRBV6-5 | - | TGTGCCAGCAGAAGCGGCTACGAGCAGTACTTC | CASRSGYEQYF
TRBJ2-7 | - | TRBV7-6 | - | TGTGCCAGCAGCTGGGCGGCTAGCGAGGGTCCGGGCGAGCAGTACTTC | CASSWAASEGPGEQYF
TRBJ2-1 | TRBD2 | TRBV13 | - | TGTGCCAGCAGCTTAGCGGGGGGAACCCCCGATGAGCAGTTCTTC | CASSLAGGTPDEQFF
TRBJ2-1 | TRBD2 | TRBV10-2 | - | TGCGCCAGCAGTGGGGGCGGGAGGGCCCTATTCTCCTACAATGAGCAGTTCTTC | CASSGGGRALFSYNEQFF
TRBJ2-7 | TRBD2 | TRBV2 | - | TGTGCCAGCAGTGAAGCTCCCCTTGGCGGGGGGTACTACGAGCAGTACTTC | CASSEAPLGGGYYEQYF
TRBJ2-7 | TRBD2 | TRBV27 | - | TGTGCCAGCAGTCCCCTCGAGACTAGCGGGGTCTCCTACGAGCAGTACTTC | CASSPLETSGVSYEQYF
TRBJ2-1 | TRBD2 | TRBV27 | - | TGTGCCAGCACACCCGGGACTAGCGGGTACAATGAGCAGTTCTTC | CASTPGTSGYNEQFF
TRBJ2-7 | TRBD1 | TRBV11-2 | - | TGTGCCAGCAGCTTAGGGACAGGACGGACCTACGAGCAGTACTTC | CASSLGTGRTYEQYF
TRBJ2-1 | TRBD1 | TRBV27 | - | TGTGCCAGCAGTTTAAGGGGACAGGATCATGAGCAGTTCTTC | CASSLRGQDHEQFF
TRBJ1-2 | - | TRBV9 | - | TGTGCCAGCAGCGTAGGAACAGGTCGTAACTATGGCTACACCTTC | CASSVGTGRNYGYTF
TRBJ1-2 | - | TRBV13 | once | TGTGCCAGCAGCCGAAAGGACGGGGCGACCTTC | CASSRKDGATF
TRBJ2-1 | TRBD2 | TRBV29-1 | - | TGCAGTACTCTAGCGGTTCCCTACAATGAGCAGTTCTTC | CSTLAVPYNEQFF
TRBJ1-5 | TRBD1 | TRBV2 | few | TGTGCCAGCAGACCGGGACAGGGGGCAAGTCAGCCCCAGCATTTT | CASRPGQGASQPQHF
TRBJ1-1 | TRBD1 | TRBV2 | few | TGTGCCAGCAGACAGGGGACGAACACTGAAGCTTTCTTT | CASRQGTNTEAFF